This T cell receptor (beta chain) was identified in a study of post-analysis software for immune sequencing data. At the level of the study: Clinical courses comprised relapsing-remitting, secondary progressive and progressive-relapsing multiple sclerosis. Study outcomes and limitations: TRBV segments more frequent in patients than in controls numbered several and included TRBV5-6, TRBV5-1 and TRBV20-1. By F measure, strong co-clustering occurred among samples prepared in the same batch.

Concerning this clonotype: The antigen remains unidentified.

Prepared TCR beta cDNA libraries contained unique molecular identifiers. When about 1 to 11 million T cells were used, they gave around 500,000 cDNA molecules. TCRdb recomputed calls from the PCR reads with MiXCR, one row per CDR3 protein. The sample lists about 200,000 distinct CDR3 sequences; about 30% were seen once. Germline V gene sequence: CDR1 SGHTA, CDR2 FQGNSA. There are 13 residues in the CDR3. V was shortened by 2 bases and J by 5 bases, with 10 bases between the two germline ends. V usage is TRBV7-2 and J usage is TRBJ2-7; D gene unclear. Material for sequencing was blood. This receptor was identified in a girl aged 2 to 17 with multiple sclerosis. The CDR3 DNA reads as TGTGCCAGCAGCTTACAGGCTGGGAACGAGCAGTACTTC. It specifies CASSLQAGNEQYF.